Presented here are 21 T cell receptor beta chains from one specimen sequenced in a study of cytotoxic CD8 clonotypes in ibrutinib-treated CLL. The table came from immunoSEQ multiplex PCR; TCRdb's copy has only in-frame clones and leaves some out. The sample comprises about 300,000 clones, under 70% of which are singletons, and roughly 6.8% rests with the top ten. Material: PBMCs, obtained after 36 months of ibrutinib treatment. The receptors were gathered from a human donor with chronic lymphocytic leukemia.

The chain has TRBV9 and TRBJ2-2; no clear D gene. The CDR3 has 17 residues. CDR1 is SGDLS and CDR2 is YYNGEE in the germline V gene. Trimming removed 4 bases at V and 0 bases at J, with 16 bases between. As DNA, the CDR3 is TGTGCCAGCAGCCCCCGACTTTGGGCCCCGAACACCGGGGAGCTGTTTTTT. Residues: CASSPRLWAPNTGELFF.

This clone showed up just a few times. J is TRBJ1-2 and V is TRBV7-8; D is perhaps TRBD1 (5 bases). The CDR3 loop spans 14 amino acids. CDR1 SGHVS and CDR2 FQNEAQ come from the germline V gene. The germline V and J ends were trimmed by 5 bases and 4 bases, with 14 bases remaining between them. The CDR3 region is CASSTSGAGYGYTF. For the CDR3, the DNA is TGTGCCAGCAGCACCAGCGGGGCAGGCTATGGCTACACCTTC.

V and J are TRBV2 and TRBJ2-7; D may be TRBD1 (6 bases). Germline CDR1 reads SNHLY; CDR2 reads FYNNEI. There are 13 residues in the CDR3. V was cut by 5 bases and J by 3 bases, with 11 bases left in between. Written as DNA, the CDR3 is TGTGCCAGCAGTCTAATGGACAGCTACGAGCAGTACTTC. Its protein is CASSLMDSYEQYF.

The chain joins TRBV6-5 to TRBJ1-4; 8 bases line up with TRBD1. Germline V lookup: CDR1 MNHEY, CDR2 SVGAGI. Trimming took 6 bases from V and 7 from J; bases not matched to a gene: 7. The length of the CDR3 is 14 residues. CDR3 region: CASRVTGGGEKLFF. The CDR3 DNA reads TGTGCCAGCAGAGTAACAGGGGGAGGTGAAAAACTGTTTTTT.

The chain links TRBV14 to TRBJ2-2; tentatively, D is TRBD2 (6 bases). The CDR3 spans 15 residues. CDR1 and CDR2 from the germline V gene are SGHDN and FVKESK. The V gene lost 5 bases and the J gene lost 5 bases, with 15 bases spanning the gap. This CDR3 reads CASSETVLATGELFF. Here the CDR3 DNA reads TGTGCCAGCAGCGAAACGGTTCTAGCGACCGGGGAGCTGTTTTTT.

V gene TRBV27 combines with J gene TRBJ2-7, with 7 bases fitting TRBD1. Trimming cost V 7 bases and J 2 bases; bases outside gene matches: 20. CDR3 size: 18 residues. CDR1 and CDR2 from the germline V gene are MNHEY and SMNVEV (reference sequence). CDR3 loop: CASTTPAGTAFLAYEQYF. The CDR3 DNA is TGTGCCAGCACTACTCCCGCCGGGACAGCCTTTCTTGCCTACGAGCAGTACTTC.

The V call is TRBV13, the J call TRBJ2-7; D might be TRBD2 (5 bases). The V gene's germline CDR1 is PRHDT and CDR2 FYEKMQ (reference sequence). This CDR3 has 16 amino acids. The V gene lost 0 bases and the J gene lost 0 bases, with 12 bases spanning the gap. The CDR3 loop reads CASSLGSLALSYEQYF. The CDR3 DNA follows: TGTGCCAGCAGCTTAGGTAGTCTAGCTCTCTCCTACGAGCAGTACTTC. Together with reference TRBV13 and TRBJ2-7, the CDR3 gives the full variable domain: AAGVIQSPRHLIKEKRETATLKCYPIPRHDTVYWYQQGPGQDPQFLISFYEKMQSDKGSIPDRFSAQQFSDYHSELNMSSLELGDSALYFCASSLGSLALSYEQYFGPGTRLTVT.

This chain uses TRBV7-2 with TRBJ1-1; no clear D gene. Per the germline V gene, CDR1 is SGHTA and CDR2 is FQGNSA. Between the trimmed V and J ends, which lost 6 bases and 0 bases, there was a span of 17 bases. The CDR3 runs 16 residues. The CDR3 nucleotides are TGTGCCAGCAGGCCAAGCCTTGGTCAGGTGAACACTGAAGCTTTCTTT. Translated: CASRPSLGQVNTEAFF. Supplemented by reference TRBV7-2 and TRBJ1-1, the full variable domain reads GAGVSQSPSNKVTEKGKDVELRCDPISGHTALYWYRQSLGQGLEFLIYFQGNSAPDKSGLPSDRFSAERTGGSVSTLTIQRTQQEDSAVYLCASRPSLGQVNTEAFFGQGTRLTVV.

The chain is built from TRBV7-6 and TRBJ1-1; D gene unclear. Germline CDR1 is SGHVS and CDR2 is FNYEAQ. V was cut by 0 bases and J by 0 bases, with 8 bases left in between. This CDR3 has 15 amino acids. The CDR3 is CASSLAPDMNTEAFF. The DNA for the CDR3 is TGTGCCAGCAGCTTAGCCCCAGATATGAACACTGAAGCTTTCTTT.

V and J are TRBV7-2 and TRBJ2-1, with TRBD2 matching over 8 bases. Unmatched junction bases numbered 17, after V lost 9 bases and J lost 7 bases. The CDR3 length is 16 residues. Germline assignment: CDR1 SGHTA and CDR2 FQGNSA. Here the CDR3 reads CASHRGPGRAGNEQFF. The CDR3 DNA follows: TGTGCCAGTCATAGGGGTCCCGGGAGGGCCGGGAATGAGCAGTTCTTC.

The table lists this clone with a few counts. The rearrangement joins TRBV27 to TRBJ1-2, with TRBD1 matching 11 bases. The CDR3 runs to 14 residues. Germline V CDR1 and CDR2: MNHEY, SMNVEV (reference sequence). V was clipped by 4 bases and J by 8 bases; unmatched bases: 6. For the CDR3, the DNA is TGTGCCAGCAGTTCACGGGACAGGGGGGAAGGCTACACCTTC. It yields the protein CASSSRDRGEGYTF.

Written as DNA, the CDR3 is TGTGCCAGCAGCCAGGCAAGCGAGCAGTACTTC. Protein product: CASSQASEQYF. The chain joins TRBV6-1 to TRBJ2-7, with no clear D. The V end lost 6 bases, the J end lost 6 bases, and 9 bases lay between the germline ends. Germline V gene lookup returns CDR1 MNHNS and CDR2 SASEGT. The CDR3 runs 11 residues.

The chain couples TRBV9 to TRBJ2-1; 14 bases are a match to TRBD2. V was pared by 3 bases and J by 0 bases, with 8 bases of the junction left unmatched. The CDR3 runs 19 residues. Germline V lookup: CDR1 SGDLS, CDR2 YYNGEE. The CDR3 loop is CASSGGWTSGRTSYNEQFF. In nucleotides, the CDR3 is TGTGCCAGCAGCGGAGGTTGGACTAGCGGGAGGACCTCCTACAATGAGCAGTTCTTC.

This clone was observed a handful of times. CDR3 in DNA: TGTGCCAGCAGTTACGAGGGGGTTGGGGCCAACGTCCTGACTTTC. It yields the protein CASSYEGVGANVLTF. The chain carries TRBV6-5 and TRBJ2-6; a possible D gene is TRBD1 (6 bases). The CDR3 is made up of 15 amino acids. Germline values: CDR1 MNHEY, CDR2 SVGAGI. With 2 bases removed from V and 3 bases from J, the gap between germline ends came to 8 bases.

Here the CDR3 reads CASSSGLAARYEQYF. CDR3 DNA sequence: TGTGCCAGTAGTAGCGGACTAGCGGCCCGCTACGAGCAGTACTTC. This chain links TRBV19 with TRBJ2-7; 10 bases fit TRBD2. Trimming took 4 bases from V and 3 from J; bases not matched to a gene: 6. The CDR3 has 15 residues. Germline CDR1 reads LNHDA; CDR2 reads SQIVND (reference sequence).

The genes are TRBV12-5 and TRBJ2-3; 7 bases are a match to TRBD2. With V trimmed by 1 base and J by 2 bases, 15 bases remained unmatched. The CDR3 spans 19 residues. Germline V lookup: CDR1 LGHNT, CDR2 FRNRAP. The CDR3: CASGLAHSGLLNPTDTQYF. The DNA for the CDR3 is TGTGCTAGTGGTTTGGCTCACTCGGGACTATTAAACCCCACAGATACGCAGTATTTT.

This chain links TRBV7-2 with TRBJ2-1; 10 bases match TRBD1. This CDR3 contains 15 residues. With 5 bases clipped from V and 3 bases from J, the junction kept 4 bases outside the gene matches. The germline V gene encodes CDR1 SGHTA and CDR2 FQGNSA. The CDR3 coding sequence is TGTGCCAGCAGCCTCCGGGACAGGGGCTACAATGAGCAGTTCTTC. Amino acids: CASSLRDRGYNEQFF.

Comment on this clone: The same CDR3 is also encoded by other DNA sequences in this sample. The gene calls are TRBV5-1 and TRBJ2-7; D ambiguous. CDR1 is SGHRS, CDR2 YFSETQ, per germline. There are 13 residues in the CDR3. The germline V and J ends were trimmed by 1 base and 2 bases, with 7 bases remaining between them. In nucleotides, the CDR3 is TGCGCCAGCAGCTTGTCCAGAGCCTACGAGCAGTACTTC. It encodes CASSLSRAYEQYF.

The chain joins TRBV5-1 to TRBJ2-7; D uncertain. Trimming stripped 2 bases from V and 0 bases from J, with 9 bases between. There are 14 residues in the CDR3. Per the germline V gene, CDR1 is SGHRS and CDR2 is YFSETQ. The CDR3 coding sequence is TGCGCCAGCAGCTTTATCTCCCTCTCCTACGAGCAGTACTTC. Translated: CASSFISLSYEQYF.

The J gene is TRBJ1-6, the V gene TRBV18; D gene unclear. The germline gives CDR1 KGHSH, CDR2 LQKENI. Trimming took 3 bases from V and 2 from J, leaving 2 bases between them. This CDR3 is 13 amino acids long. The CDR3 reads CASSPAYNSPLHF. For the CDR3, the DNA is TGTGCCAGCTCACCTGCCTATAATTCACCCCTCCACTTT.

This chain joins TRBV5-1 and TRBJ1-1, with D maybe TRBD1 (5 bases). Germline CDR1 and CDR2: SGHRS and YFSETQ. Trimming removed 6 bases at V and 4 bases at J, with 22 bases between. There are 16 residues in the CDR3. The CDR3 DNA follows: TGCGCCAGCACCCCGGCCGGTGGGGGATGGGGCACTGAAGCTTTCTTT. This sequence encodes CASTPAGGGWGTEAFF.